The rows below give T cell receptor beta chains drawn from one sample of a study of human T cells and chemical hapten exposure. Each CDR3 protein gets one entry after TCRdb re-called the RACE reads with MiXCR. The table includes about 110,000 distinct CDR3 sequences, approximately 12% detected once. The source was whole blood, collected in connection with sensitization to the hapten diphenylcyclopropenone (DPC). The receptors here all came from a woman aged 50 to 60 with alopecia areata. Some clones in this sample may be carry-over from other donors' samples. CDR3s include the opening cysteine and the closing phenylalanine or tryptophan. Fields, in order: V gene, J gene, D gene, CDR3 length, clone size, CDR3 protein, CDR3 DNA. D genes are given only for firm matches. The listing skips clone size in some rows; elsewhere it reads once, few, many or a size class.

v_gene: TRBV28; j_gene: TRBJ2-2; d_gene: NA; len: 13; abundance: few; CDR3aa: CAIGGKYTGELFF; CDR3nt: TGTGCCATAGGGGGGAAGTACACCGGGGAGCTGTTTTTT
v_gene: TRBV5-1; j_gene: TRBJ2-2; d_gene: NA; len: 14; abundance: NA; CDR3aa: CASMRQGNTGELFF; CDR3nt: TGCGCCAGCATGAGGCAGGGAAACACCGGGGAGCTGTTTTTT
v_gene: TRBV7-2; j_gene: TRBJ2-3; d_gene: TRBD2; len: 14; abundance: few; CDR3aa: CASSLRGDTDTQYF; CDR3nt: TGTGCCAGCAGCTTGCGGGGGGACACAGATACGCAGTATTTT
v_gene: TRBV2; j_gene: TRBJ2-2; d_gene: NA; len: 15; abundance: many; CDR3aa: CASRGLGDDTGELFF; CDR3nt: TGTGCCAGCAGGGGACTGGGGGACGACACCGGGGAGCTGTTTTTT
v_gene: TRBV6-6; j_gene: TRBJ1-5; d_gene: NA; len: 15; abundance: NA; CDR3aa: CASWSGGKSNQPQHF; CDR3nt: TGTGCCAGCTGGTCCGGGGGGAAGAGCAATCAGCCCCAGCATTTT
v_gene: TRBV2; j_gene: TRBJ1-5; d_gene: NA; len: 15; abundance: once; CDR3aa: CASSEALRQNQPQHF; CDR3nt: TGTGCCAGCAGTGAAGCGCTTCGGCAGAACCAGCCCCAGCATTTT
v_gene: TRBV28; j_gene: TRBJ2-7; d_gene: NA; len: 12; abundance: many; CDR3aa: CASSLQNYEQYF; CDR3nt: TGTGCCAGCAGTCTACAGAACTACGAGCAGTACTTC
v_gene: TRBV3-1; j_gene: TRBJ1-4; d_gene: NA; len: 13; abundance: many; CDR3aa: CASSQQGSEKLFF; CDR3nt: TGTGCCAGCAGCCAACAGGGAAGTGAAAAACTGTTTTTT
v_gene: TRBV4-1; j_gene: TRBJ1-1; d_gene: TRBD1; len: 14; abundance: few; CDR3aa: CASGHPTGGSEAFF; CDR3nt: TGCGCCAGCGGCCACCCGACAGGGGGATCTGAAGCTTTCTTT
v_gene: TRBV5-5; j_gene: TRBJ2-7; d_gene: TRBD2; len: 13; abundance: NA; CDR3aa: CASSFGLAGEQYF; CDR3nt: TGTGCCAGCAGCTTCGGACTAGCTGGGGAGCAGTACTTC
v_gene: TRBV5-1; j_gene: TRBJ2-1; d_gene: TRBD2; len: 16; abundance: few; CDR3aa: CASSLRLAGPYNEQFF; CDR3nt: TGCGCCAGCAGCTTGAGGCTAGCGGGACCCTACAATGAGCAGTTCTTC
v_gene: TRBV28; j_gene: TRBJ2-1; d_gene: NA; len: 11; abundance: few; CDR3aa: CASSTYLEQFF; CDR3nt: TGTGCCAGCAGTACGTACCTAGAGCAGTTCTTC
v_gene: TRBV6-5; j_gene: TRBJ1-6; d_gene: NA; len: 17; abundance: few; CDR3aa: CASSYSGRNIYNSPLHF; CDR3nt: TGTGCCAGCAGTTACTCGGGCAGGAACATCTATAATTCACCCCTCCACTTT
v_gene: TRBV28; j_gene: TRBJ2-7; d_gene: TRBD2; len: 13; abundance: few; CDR3aa: CASSNGGSLAQYF; CDR3nt: TGTGCCAGCAGCAACGGGGGGTCCCTGGCGCAGTACTTC
v_gene: TRBV4-1; j_gene: TRBJ1-1; d_gene: TRBD1; len: 15; abundance: few; CDR3aa: CASSQADRRETEAFF; CDR3nt: TGCGCCAGCAGCCAAGCGGACAGGCGTGAGACTGAAGCTTTCTTT